The clone carrying this T cell receptor (beta chain) has only a few counts. Its antigen is currently unknown. TCRdb independently ran MiXCR on the 5' RACE reads; one entry per CDR3 protein. The sample lists about 260,000 distinct CDR3 sequences, 20% to 30% seen once, with more than 0.6% in the top ten. The data derive from a study of CD8 T cells in ankylosing spondylitis. Regarding the study as a whole: What seemed typical of ankylosing spondylitis blood was a TCR beta motif built from roughly eight highly homologous variants. Disease-associated clones were reportedly significantly overrepresented in matched ankylosing spondylitis synovial fluid.

The CDR3 has 14 residues. The sequencing sample was made of blood, either unsorted or a sorted T cell fraction (not recorded which). The V call is TRBV12-2, the J call TRBJ1-2. TRBV12-2 is a recognized pseudogene. The sequence was obtained from a male donor with ankylosing spondylitis or in good health (not recorded which). CDR3 region: CASRLVRGGYGYTF. The CDR3 DNA is TGTGCAAGTCGCTTAGTTAGGGGAGGCTATGGCTACACCTTC.